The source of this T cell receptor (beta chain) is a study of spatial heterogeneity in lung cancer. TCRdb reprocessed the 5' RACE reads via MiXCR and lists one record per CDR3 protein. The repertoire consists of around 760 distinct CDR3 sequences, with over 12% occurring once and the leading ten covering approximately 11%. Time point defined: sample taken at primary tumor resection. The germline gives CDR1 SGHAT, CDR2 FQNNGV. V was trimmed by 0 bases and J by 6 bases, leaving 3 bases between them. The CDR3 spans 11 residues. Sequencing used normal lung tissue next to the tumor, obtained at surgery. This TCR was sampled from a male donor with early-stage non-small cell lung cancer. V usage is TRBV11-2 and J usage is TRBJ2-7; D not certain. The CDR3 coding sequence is TGTGCCAGCAGCTTAGAGCTCGAGCAGTACTTC. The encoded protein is CASSLELEQYF.